This paragraph covers one TCR beta chain sequence. Profiling relied on immunoSEQ multiplex PCR, and the TCRdb table lists in-frame clones only, not all of them. The sample gives about 92,000 clones, about four fifths of which show up once; roughly 5.8% is in the top ten. The J segment lost 6 bases and the V segment lost 5 bases, leaving 11 bases of the junction unmatched. The CDR3 runs 15 residues. The V gene's germline CDR1 is SEHNR and CDR2 FQNEAQ (reference sequence). The data were obtained in a study of OX40 agonist ivuxolimab in advanced cancers. Sampling of blood occurred at baseline, cycle 4 day 1, and cycle 7 day 1.

This TCR was sampled from an adult with an advanced solid tumor such as melanoma, head and neck, liver or kidney cancer. Sequenced material: CD4+ or CD8+ T cells sorted from blood, taken in a trial of the OX40 agonist ivuxolimab. The V and J genes are TRBV7-9 and TRBJ1-2, with 8 bases aligning to TRBD1. The CDR3 DNA sequence: TGTGCCAGCAGCGCGGTTGACAGGGGACCGCATGGCTACACCTTC. Amino acids: CASSAVDRGPHGYTF.